A single sample is the source of the 21 T cell receptor beta chains below, sequenced in a study of blood T cells in healthy people across ages. A second 7 to 11 cycle PCR used barcoded and J-beta primers. TCRdb called the 5' RACE reads again in MiXCR, with one record for every CDR3 protein. The sample contains roughly 1.4 million distinct CDR3 sequences, around 55% of which appear only once. Sequencing used blood. These receptors all stem from a young man in good health.

This rearrangement joins TRBV4-1 to TRBJ2-7; 7 nucleotides match TRBD1. Germline CDR1 and CDR2: MGHRA and YSYEKL. The CDR3 is made up of 14 amino acids. V lost 4 bases and J lost 5; bases outside the gene matches: 8. CDR3 amino acids: CASSRPGGPDEQYF. Here the CDR3 DNA reads TGCGCCAGCAGCCGACCAGGGGGACCGGACGAGCAGTACTTC.

As to this clonotype: One junction end does not reproduce the germline sequence, and a read error may be involved. The gene calls are TRBV12-3 or TRBV12-4 and TRBJ2-3; weak D call: TRBD2 (5 bases). This CDR3 spans 13 amino acids. The CDR3 nucleotides read TGTGCCAGCGCCCTAGCAGGCACGGATACGCAGTATTTT. It encodes CASALAGTDTQYF.

This clonotype was recorded many times. The V and J genes are TRBV29-1 and TRBJ2-7, with D uncertain. The V end was cut by 3 bases, the J end by 2 bases, with 11 bases between. The CDR3 consists of 13 residues. Germline values: CDR1 SQVTM, CDR2 ANQGSEA. The CDR3 protein is CSVEEQTPYEQYF. The DNA of the CDR3 is TGCAGCGTTGAGGAACAGACTCCCTACGAGCAGTACTTC.

Points on this clonotype: This CDR3 fails to terminate in the conserved phenylalanine or tryptophan, so it likely reflects a read error. The rearrangement uses TRBV12-3 or TRBV12-4 and TRBJ2-7; D is undetermined. The CDR3 covers 16 residues. V lost 1 base and J 2 bases, leaving 15 bases between the germline ends. This chain's CDR3 is CASSLGAVEIAYEQYY. CDR3 DNA sequence: TGTGCCAGCAGTTTAGGGGCAGTTGAAATAGCCTACGAGCAGTACTAC.

The rearrangement uses TRBV18 and TRBJ2-1; tentatively, D is TRBD2 (5 bases). Trimming took off 4 bases at V and 5 bases at J, with 12 bases between the two ends. Germline V gene lookup returns CDR1 KGHSH and CDR2 LQKENI. CDR3 length: 14 residues. Written as DNA, the CDR3 is TGTGCCAGCTCACGGATTAGCGAAAACAATGAGCAGTTCTTC. It translates to CASSRISENNEQFF.

V is TRBV7-2 and J is TRBJ1-2; D perhaps matches TRBD1 (5 bases). Germline lookup yields CDR1 SGHTA and CDR2 FQGNSA. The CDR3 spans 14 residues. Trimming left V 5 bases short and J 3 bases short, with 13 bases between. The CDR3 DNA follows: TGTGCCAGCAGCCACCAGGGTCGGGACTATGGCTACACCTTC. Its translation: CASSHQGRDYGYTF.

The chain carries TRBV12-3 or TRBV12-4 and TRBJ2-5; the D gene is possibly TRBD2 (6 bases). The CDR3 is 15 amino acids. V was trimmed by 0 bases and J by 13 bases, leaving 21 bases between them. The CDR3 sequence: CASSLALGGNYERYF. The CDR3 DNA reads as TGTGCCAGCAGTTTAGCGCTAGGAGGGAATTACGAGCGGTACTTC.

J is TRBJ1-2 and V is TRBV20-1; D perhaps matches TRBD1 (6 bases). CDR3 length: 14 amino acids. V was shortened by 5 bases and J by 7 bases, with 20 bases between the two germline ends. CDR1 DFQATT and CDR2 SNEGSKA come from the germline V gene (reference sequence). CDR3 DNA sequence: TGCAGTGCTCACCGGGACACCGTTGGATCTGGCTACACCTTC. It codes for CSAHRDTVGSGYTF.

The chain is built from TRBV7-8 and TRBJ1-5; TRBD1 matches 7 bases. Losses at the gene ends were 4 bases for V and 0 bases for J; bases not matched to a gene: 9. The CDR3 runs to 17 residues. Germline V lookup: CDR1 SGHVS, CDR2 FQNEAQ. Here the CDR3 reads CASSSSTTGTSNQPQHF. The CDR3 coding sequence is TGTGCCAGCAGCTCCTCGACGACAGGGACTAGCAATCAGCCCCAGCATTTT.

The V gene is TRBV14, the J gene TRBJ2-7; no clear D. Trimming took 1 base from V and 3 from J, leaving 10 bases between them. The CDR3 spans 14 residues. The V gene's germline CDR1 is SGHDN and CDR2 FVKESK. The CDR3 spells CASSQARPFYEQYF. The CDR3 DNA reads TGTGCCAGCAGCCAAGCCCGTCCATTCTACGAGCAGTACTTC.

The chain employs TRBV5-1 and TRBJ2-3, with 9 nucleotides matching TRBD2. Losses at the gene ends were 5 bases for V and 4 bases for J; bases not matched to a gene: 11. The CDR3 contains 16 residues. Germline lookup yields CDR1 SGHRS and CDR2 YFSETQ. The chain's CDR3 is CASRSPWTSAADTQYF. The CDR3 nucleotides read TGCGCCAGCAGGTCCCCCTGGACTAGCGCTGCAGATACGCAGTATTTT. Full variable domain (rest looked up from reference TRBV5-1 and TRBJ2-3): KAGVTQTPRYLIKTRGQQVTLSCSPISGHRSVSWYQQTPGQGLQFLFEYFSETQRNKGNFPGRFSGRQFSNSRSEMNVSTLELGDSALYLCASRSPWTSAADTQYFGPGTRLTVL.

This clonotype was observed a few times. The chain recombines TRBV18 with TRBJ1-2; D perhaps matches TRBD1 (6 bases). CDR1 KGHSH and CDR2 LQKENI come from the germline V gene. The CDR3 extends over 13 amino acids. With 0 bases removed from V and 4 bases from J, the gap between germline ends came to 6 bases. The CDR3 protein is CASSPPDSYGYTF. Here the CDR3 DNA reads TGTGCCAGCTCACCACCGGACAGCTATGGCTACACCTTC.

V is TRBV4-1 and J is TRBJ1-2, with 12 bases lining up with TRBD1. This CDR3 has 15 residues. V shed 0 bases, J shed 7 bases, and the junction held 3 bases outside the gene matches. The germline CDR1 and CDR2 sequences are MGHRA and YSYEKL. In DNA form, the CDR3 reads TGCGCCAGCAGCCAAGAAGGGACAGGGGGCGGTGGCTACACCTTC. It encodes CASSQEGTGGGGYTF.

This sequence joins TRBV12-3 or TRBV12-4 and TRBJ1-6; maybe TRBD1 (5 bases). The CDR3 is made up of 14 amino acids. With 3 bases removed from V and 8 bases from J, the gap between germline ends came to 11 bases. The chain's CDR3 is CASSFGGRDSPLHF. The CDR3 nucleotides are TGTGCCAGCAGTTTTGGGGGTAGGGATTCACCCCTCCACTTT.

The chain has TRBV25-1 and TRBJ1-4, with D tentatively TRBD1 (5 bases). Germline V gene sequence: CDR1 MGHDK, CDR2 SYGVNS. V was pared by 6 bases and J by 5 bases, with 16 bases between. The CDR3 runs to 15 residues. The CDR3 protein is CASSAGTLENEKLFF. CDR3 nucleotide sequence: TGTGCCAGCAGCGCAGGGACCTTGGAGAATGAAAAACTGTTTTTT. The variable domain in full, with the rest retrieved from reference TRBV25-1 and TRBJ1-4, is EADIYQTPRYLVIGTGKKITLECSQTMGHDKMYWYQQDPGMELHLIHYSYGVNSTEKGDLSSESTVSRIRTEHFPLTLESARPSHTSQYLCASSAGTLENEKLFFGSGTQLSVL.

The chain is built from TRBV6-2 or TRBV6-3 and TRBJ1-1, with TRBD1 as a possible D gene (6 bases). Deletions cut 4 bases from V and 8 bases from J, with 11 bases between. The germline gives CDR1 MNHEY, CDR2 SVGEGT. The CDR3 sequence is 12 residues long. The CDR3 loop is CASSFYRAEAFF. The CDR3 region has the DNA TGTGCCAGCAGTTTCTACAGGGCCGAAGCTTTCTTT.

This clonotype occurred a few times. V usage is TRBV6-5 and J usage is TRBJ2-7, with D maybe TRBD1 (6 bases). Trimming pared 1 base from V and 6 bases from J, leaving 13 bases between. The germline gives CDR1 MNHEY, CDR2 SVGAGI. This CDR3 comprises 14 residues. CDR3 in amino acids: CASSYWAGASEQYF. The CDR3, as DNA: TGTGCCAGCAGTTACTGGGCAGGGGCGAGCGAGCAGTACTTC.

The genes are TRBV4-1 and TRBJ1-6; TRBD1 aligns across 11 bases. Germline V gene lookup returns CDR1 MGHRA and CDR2 YSYEKL. This CDR3 is built from 16 residues. V lost 1 base, J lost 9 bases, and 5 bases stayed unmatched. The CDR3, as DNA: TGCGCCAGCAGCCAAGGAGGGGGACAGGGGGGTTCACCCCTCCACTTT. Amino acid sequence: CASSQGGGQGGSPLHF.

The chain combines TRBV9 with TRBJ2-5; D might be TRBD2 (5 bases). The J call may be in error: the DNA end matches TRBJ2-7 better. The length of the CDR3 is 14 residues. Germline values: CDR1 SGDLS, CDR2 YYNGEE. CDR3 nucleotides: TGTGCCAGCAGCGTAGCCGAGGGTACCTACGAGCAGTACTTC. Encoded protein: CASSVAEGTYEQYF.

This clonotype was counted a single time. This rearrangement joins TRBV30 to TRBJ2-5; D remains unclear. In germline, CDR1 is GTSNPN, CDR2 SVGIG (reference sequence). CDR3 length: 12 residues. V was clipped by 3 bases and J by 2 bases, with 7 bases between them. Here the CDR3 reads CAWRTQQETQYF. The DNA for the CDR3 is TGTGCCTGGAGGACACAGCAAGAGACCCAGTACTTC.

In its sample, this clonotype was seen a few times. The J gene is TRBJ1-2, the V gene TRBV25-1; 8 bases are a match to TRBD1. J was trimmed by 8 bases and V by 5 bases; bases with no gene match: 7. This CDR3 contains 13 residues. Germline CDR1 MGHDK, CDR2 SYGVNS. Here the CDR3 DNA reads TGTGCCAGCAGTAGAGGACAGGGTTCAGGCTACACCTTC. Its protein is CASSRGQGSGYTF.